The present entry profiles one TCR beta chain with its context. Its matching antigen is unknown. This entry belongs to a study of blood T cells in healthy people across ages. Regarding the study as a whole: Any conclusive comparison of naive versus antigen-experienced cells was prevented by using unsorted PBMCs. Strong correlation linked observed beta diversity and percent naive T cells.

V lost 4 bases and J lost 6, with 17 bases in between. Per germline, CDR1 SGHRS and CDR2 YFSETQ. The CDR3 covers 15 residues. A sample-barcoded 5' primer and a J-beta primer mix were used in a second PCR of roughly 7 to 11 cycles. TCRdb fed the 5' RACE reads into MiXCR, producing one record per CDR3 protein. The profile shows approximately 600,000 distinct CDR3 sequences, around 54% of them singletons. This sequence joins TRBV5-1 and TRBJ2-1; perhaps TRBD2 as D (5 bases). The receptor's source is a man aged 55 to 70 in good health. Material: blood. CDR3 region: CASSLSQAGFNEQFF. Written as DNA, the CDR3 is TGCGCCAGCAGCCTCTCCCAGGCGGGTTTCAATGAGCAGTTCTTC.